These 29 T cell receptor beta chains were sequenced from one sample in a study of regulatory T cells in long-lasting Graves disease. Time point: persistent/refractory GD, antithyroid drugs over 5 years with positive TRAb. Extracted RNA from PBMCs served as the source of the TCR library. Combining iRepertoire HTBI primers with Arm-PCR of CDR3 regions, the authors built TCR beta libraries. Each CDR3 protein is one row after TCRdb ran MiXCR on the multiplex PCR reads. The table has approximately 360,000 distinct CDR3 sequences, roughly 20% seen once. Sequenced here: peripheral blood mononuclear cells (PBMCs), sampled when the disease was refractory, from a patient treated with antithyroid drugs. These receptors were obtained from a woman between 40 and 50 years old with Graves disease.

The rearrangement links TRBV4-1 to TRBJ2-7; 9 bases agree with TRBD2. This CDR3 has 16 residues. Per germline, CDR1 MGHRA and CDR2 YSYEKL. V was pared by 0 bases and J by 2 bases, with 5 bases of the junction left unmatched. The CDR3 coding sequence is TGCGCCAGCAGCCAAGAACGGCTAGCGGGAACCTACGAGCAGTACTTC. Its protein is CASSQERLAGTYEQYF.

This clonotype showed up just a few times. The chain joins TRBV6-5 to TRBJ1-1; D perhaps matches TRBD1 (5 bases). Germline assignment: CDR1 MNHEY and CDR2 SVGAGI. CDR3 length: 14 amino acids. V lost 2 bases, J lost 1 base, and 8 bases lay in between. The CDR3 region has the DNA TGTGCCAGCAGTTACAATCAGGGGAACACTGAAGCTTTCTTT. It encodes CASSYNQGNTEAFF.

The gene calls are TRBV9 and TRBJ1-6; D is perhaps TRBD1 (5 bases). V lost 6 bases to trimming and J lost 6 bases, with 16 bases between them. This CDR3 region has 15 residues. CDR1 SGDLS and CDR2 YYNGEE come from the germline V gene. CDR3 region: CASTRTGERNSPLHF. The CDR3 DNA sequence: TGTGCCAGCACCAGAACGGGGGAACGTAATTCACCCCTCCACTTT.

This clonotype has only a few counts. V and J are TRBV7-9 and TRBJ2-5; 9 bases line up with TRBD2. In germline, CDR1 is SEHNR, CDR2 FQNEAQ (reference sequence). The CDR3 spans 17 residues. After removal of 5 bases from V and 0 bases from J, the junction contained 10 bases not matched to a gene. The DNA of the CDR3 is TGTGCCAGCAGCCCCCCGATGCTAGCGGGATACCAAGAGACCCAGTACTTC. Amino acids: CASSPPMLAGYQETQYF.

The CDR3 DNA reads as TGTGCCAGCAGCTTGGAAAGCAGAGCGAACTATGGCTACACCTTC. Its protein is CASSLESRANYGYTF. The chain employs TRBV5-5 and TRBJ1-2; no definite D call. Trimming stripped 0 bases from V and 2 bases from J, with 11 bases between. The CDR3 sequence is 15 residues long. Germline V lookup: CDR1 SGHKS, CDR2 YYEKEE (reference sequence).

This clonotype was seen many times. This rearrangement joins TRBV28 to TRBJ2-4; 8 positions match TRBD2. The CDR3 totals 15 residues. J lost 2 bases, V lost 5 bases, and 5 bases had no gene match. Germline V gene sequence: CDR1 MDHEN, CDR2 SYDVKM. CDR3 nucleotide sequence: TGTGCCAGCAGTCGGGGGGGCGAGTCCAAAAACATTCAGTACTTC. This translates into CASSRGGESKNIQYF.

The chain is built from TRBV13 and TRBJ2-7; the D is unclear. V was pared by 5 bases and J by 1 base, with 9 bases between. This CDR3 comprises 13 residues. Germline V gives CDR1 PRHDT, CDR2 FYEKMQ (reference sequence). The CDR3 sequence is CASSRRISYEQYF. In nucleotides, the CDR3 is TGTGCCAGCAGCCGCAGAATTTCCTACGAGCAGTACTTC. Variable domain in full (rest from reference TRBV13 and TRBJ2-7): AAGVIQSPRHLIKEKRETATLKCYPIPRHDTVYWYQQGPGQDPQFLISFYEKMQSDKGSIPDRFSAQQFSDYHSELNMSSLELGDSALYFCASSRRISYEQYFGPGTRLTVT.

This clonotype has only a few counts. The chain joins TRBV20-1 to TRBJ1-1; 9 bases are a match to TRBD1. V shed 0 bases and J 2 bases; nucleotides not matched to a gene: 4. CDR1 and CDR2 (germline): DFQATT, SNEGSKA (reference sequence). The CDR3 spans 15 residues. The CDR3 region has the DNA TGCAGTGCTAGAGACTACAGGGGGCTCAACACTGAAGCTTTCTTT. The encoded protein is CSARDYRGLNTEAFF.

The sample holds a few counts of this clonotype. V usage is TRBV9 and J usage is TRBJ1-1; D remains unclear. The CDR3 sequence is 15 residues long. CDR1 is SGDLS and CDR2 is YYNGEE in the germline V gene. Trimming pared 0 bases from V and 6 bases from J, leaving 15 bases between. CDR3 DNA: TGTGCCAGCAGCGTAGGAGACTACCAATGGTCTGAAGCTTTCTTT. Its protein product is CASSVGDYQWSEAFF.

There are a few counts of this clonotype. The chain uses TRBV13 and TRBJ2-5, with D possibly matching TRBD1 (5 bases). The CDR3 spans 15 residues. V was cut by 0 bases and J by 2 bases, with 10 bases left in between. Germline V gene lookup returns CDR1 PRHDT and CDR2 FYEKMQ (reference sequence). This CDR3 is CASSLGRQGQETQYF. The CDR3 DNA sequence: TGTGCCAGCAGCTTAGGCAGGCAGGGACAAGAGACCCAGTACTTC. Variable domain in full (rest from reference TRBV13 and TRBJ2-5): AAGVIQSPRHLIKEKRETATLKCYPIPRHDTVYWYQQGPGQDPQFLISFYEKMQSDKGSIPDRFSAQQFSDYHSELNMSSLELGDSALYFCASSLGRQGQETQYFGPGTRLLVL.

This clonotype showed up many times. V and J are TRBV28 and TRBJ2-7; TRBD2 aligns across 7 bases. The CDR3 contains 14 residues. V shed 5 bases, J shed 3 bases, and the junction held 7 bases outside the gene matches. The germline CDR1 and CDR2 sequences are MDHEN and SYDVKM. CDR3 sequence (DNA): TGTGCCAGCAGTATAGGACTAGTAGTCTACGAGCAGTACTTC. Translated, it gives CASSIGLVVYEQYF.

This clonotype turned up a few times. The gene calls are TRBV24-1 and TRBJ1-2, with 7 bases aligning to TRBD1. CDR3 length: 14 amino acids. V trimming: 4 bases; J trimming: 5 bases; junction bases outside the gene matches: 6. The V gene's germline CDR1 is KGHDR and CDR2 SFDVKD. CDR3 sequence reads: CATSDPNRGYGYTF. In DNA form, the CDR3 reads TGTGCCACCAGTGACCCCAACAGGGGTTATGGCTACACCTTC.

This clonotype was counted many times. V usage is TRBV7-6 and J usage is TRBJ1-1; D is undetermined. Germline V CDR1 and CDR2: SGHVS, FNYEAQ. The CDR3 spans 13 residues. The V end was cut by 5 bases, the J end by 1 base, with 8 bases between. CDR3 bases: TGTGCCAGCAGCGCAAACTGGAACACTGAAGCTTTCTTT. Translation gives CASSANWNTEAFF.

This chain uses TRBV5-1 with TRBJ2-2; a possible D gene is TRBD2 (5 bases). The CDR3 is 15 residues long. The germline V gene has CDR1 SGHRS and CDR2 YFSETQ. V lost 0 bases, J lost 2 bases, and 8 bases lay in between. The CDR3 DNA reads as TGCGCCAGCAGCTTGGCAGCGGCAAACACCGGGGAGCTGTTTTTT. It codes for CASSLAAANTGELFF.

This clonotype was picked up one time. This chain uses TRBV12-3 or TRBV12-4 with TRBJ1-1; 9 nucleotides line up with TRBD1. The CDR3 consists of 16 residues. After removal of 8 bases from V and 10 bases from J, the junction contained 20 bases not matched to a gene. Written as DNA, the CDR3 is TGTGCCAGCGTATGGAGAAGGGACAGGGTGAGAAGAGGAGCTTTCTTT. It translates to CASVWRRDRVRRGAFF.

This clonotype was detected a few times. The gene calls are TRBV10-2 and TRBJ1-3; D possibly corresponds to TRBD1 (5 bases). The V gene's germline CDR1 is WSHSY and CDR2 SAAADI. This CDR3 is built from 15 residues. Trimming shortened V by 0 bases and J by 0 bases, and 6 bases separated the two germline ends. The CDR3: CASSESGGSGNTIYF. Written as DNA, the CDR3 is TGCGCCAGCAGTGAGTCTGGGGGCTCTGGAAACACCATATATTTT.

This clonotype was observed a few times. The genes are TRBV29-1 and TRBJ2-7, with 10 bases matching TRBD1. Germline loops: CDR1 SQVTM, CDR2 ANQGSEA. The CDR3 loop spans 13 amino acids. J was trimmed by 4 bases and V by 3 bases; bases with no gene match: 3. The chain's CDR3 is CSVEGTGVYEQYF. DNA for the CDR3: TGCAGCGTTGAGGGGACAGGGGTTTACGAGCAGTACTTC.

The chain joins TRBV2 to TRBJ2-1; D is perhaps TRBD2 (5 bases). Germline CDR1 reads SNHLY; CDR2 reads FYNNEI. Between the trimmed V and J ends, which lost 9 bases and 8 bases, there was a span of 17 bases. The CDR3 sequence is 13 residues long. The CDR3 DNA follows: TGTGCCAGAGAGCGGCCCGTGGGTGATGAGCAGTTCTTC. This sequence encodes CARERPVGDEQFF.

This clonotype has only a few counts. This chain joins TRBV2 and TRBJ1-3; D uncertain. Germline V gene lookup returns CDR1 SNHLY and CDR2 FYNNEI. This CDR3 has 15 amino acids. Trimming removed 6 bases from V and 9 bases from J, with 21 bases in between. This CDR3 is CASSKSRVGKVTIYF. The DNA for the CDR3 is TGTGCCAGCAGCAAAAGCCGAGTGGGGAAGGTCACCATATATTTT.

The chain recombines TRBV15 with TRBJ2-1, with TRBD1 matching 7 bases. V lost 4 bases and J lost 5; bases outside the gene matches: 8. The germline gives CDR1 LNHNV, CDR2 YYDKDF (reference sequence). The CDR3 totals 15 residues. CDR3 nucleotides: TGTGCCACCAGCAAACAGGGGACAAGAGACAATGAGCAGTTCTTC. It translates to CATSKQGTRDNEQFF.

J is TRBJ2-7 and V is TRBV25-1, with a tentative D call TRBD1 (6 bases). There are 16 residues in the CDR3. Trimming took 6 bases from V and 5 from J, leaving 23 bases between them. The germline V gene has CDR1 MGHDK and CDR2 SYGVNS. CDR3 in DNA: TGTGCCAGCAGCAACTTCCATCAGGGGAGTCTCCACGAGCAGTACTTC. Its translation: CASSNFHQGSLHEQYF.

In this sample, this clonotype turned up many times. CDR3 sequence: CASSKGGSGDEQYF. The CDR3 DNA is TGTGCCAGCAGCAAGGGCGGGAGTGGCGACGAGCAGTACTTC. V gene TRBV11-2 combines with J gene TRBJ2-7, with TRBD2 identical over 7 bases. The CDR3 consists of 14 residues. Germline CDR1 reads SGHAT; CDR2 reads FQNNGV. The trim removed 5 bases at V and 5 bases at J, leaving 9 bases unmatched.

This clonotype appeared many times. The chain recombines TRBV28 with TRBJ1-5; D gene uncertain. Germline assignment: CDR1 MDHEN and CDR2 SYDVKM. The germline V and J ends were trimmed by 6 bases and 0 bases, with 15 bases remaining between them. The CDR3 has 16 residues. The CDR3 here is CASSVPLRSSNQPQHF. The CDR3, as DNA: TGTGCCAGCAGCGTCCCCCTCCGCAGTAGCAATCAGCCCCAGCATTTT.

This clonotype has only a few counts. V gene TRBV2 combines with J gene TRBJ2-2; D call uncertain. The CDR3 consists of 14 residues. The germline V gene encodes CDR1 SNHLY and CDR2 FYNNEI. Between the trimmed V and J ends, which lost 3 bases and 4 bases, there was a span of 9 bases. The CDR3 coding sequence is TGTGCCAGCAGTGATAGCCTTCTCACCGGGGAGCTGTTTTTT. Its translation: CASSDSLLTGELFF.

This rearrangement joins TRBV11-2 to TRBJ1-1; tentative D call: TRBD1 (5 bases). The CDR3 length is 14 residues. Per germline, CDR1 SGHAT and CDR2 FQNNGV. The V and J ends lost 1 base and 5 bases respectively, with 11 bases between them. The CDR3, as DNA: TGTGCCAGCAGCTTAGGGGCAGGGCGGACTGAAGCTTTCTTT. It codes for CASSLGAGRTEAFF.

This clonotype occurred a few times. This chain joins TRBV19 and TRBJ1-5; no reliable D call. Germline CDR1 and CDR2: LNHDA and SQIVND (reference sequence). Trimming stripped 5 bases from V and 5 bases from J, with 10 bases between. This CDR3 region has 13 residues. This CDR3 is CASSETAYQPQHF. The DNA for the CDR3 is TGTGCCAGTAGTGAAACAGCTTATCAGCCCCAGCATTTT.

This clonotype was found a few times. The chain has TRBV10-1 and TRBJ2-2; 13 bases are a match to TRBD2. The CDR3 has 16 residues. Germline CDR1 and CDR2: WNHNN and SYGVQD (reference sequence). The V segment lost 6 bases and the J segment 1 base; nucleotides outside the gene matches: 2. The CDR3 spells CASSGTSGVNTGELFF. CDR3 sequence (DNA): TGCGCCAGCAGCGGGACTAGCGGGGTGAACACCGGGGAGCTGTTTTTT.

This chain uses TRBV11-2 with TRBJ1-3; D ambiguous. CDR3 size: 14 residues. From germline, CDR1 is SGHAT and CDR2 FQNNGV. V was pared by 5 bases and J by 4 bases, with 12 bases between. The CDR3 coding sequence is TGTGCCAGCAGCCTAGTTCCTGTCGGAAACACCATATATTTT. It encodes CASSLVPVGNTIYF.

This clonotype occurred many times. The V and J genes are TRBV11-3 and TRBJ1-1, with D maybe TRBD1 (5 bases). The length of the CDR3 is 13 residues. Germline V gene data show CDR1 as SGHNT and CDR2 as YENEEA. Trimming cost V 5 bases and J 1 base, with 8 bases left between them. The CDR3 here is CASSVRGNTEAFF. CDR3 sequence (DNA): TGTGCCAGCAGCGTAAGGGGGAACACTGAAGCTTTCTTT.